The clone carrying this TCR beta chain was recorded only once. Here immunoSEQ multiplex PCR was the method, and the copy in TCRdb shows in-frame clones only, minus some. The sample yields just under 550,000 clones, 78% seen once. The data belong to a study of shared T cell receptors in the human thymus. The V gene's germline CDR1 is SGHTS and CDR2 YDEGEE. Trimming took 5 bases from V and 1 from J, leaving 10 bases between them. This CDR3 region has 13 residues. The same sample was also studied in work on human thymus T cells.

Sequencing used thymocytes. The chain carries TRBV5-8 and TRBJ2-7; D is perhaps TRBD2 (6 bases). The TCR sequence derives from a boy under two years old with a congenital heart defect. In DNA form, the CDR3 reads TGTGCCAGCAGGGAGGGCCGTTCCTACGAGCAGTACTTC. It specifies CASREGRSYEQYF.